Sequencing of this T cell receptor (beta chain) was carried out in a study of blood T cell repertoires in COVID-19. This clone was counted once. Assay used: immunoSEQ multiplex PCR; TCRdb lists only in-frame clones, some missing. This sample has approximately 300,000 clones, with around 87% found just once. The specimen sequenced was PBMCs or T cells enriched from blood (not recorded which). This TCR was sampled from a woman aged 25 to 39 who had recovered from COVID-19.

Here the CDR3 reads CASTDRSTDTQYF. In DNA, the CDR3 is TGTGCCAGTACGGACAGGAGCACAGATACGCAGTATTTT. The chain combines TRBV21-1 with TRBJ2-3; the listed D gene, TRBD1, was not tested against the DNA. TRBV21-1 is reported as a pseudogene. There are 13 residues in the CDR3.